This T cell receptor beta chain was sequenced during a study of PD-L1 blockade in urothelial cancer. Study details: In the patient group, most of the roughly 30 were males with bladder-origin urothelial cancer. Blood was subjected to analysis at 3 weeks (second dose) and 6 weeks following treatment start.

Time point reported: pretreatment peripheral blood. CDR3 length: 10 residues. Germline V gene data show CDR1 as DFQATT and CDR2 as SNEGSKA (reference sequence). Trimming stripped 6 bases from V and 6 bases from J, with 6 bases between. Synthetically made TCR analog templates were put into each PCR as spikes. Data came from immunoSEQ multiplex PCR; TCRdb stores just in-frame clones and leaves some out. The sample shows 95,000 or so clones, roughly 91% of them seen only once. Sequencing was performed on PBMCs, taken around atezolizumab (anti-PD-L1) treatment. The receptor's source is a man aged 55 to 70 with urothelial cancer. This chain joins TRBV20-1 and TRBJ1-5; D unclear. The CDR3 nucleotides are TGCAGTGCCTCCGGTCAGCCCCAGCATTTT. As protein: CSASGQPQHF.